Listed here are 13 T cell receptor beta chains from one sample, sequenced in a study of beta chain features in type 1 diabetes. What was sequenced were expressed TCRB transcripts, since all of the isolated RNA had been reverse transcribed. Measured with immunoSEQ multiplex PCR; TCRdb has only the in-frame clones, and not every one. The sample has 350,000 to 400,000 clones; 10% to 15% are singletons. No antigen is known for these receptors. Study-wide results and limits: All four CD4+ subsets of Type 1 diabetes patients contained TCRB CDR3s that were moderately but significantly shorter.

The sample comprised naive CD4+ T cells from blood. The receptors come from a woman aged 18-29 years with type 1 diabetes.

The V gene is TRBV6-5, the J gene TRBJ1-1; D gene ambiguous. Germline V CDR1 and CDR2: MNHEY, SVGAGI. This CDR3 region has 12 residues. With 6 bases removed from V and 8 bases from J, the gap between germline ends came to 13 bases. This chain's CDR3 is CASRGTRAEAFF. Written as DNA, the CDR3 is TGTGCCAGCAGAGGTACTAGGGCCGAAGCTTTCTTT.

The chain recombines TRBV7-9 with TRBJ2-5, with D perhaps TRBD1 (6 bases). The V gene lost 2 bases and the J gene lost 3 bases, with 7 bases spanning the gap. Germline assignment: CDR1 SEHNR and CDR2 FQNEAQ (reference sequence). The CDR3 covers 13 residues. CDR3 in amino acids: CASSLQGKETQYF. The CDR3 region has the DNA TGTGCCAGCAGCTTACAGGGGAAAGAGACCCAGTACTTC.

The CDR3 nucleotides read TGCGCCAGCAGCCAAGGTGCTGCGGGGCTTCAAGGCTACACCTTC. Translated: CASSQGAAGLQGYTF. The chain has TRBV4-3 and TRBJ1-2, with D maybe TRBD1 (5 bases). Between the trimmed V and J ends, which lost 1 base and 8 bases, there was a span of 17 bases. This CDR3 spans 15 amino acids. The germline V gene has CDR1 LGHNA and CDR2 YSLEER.

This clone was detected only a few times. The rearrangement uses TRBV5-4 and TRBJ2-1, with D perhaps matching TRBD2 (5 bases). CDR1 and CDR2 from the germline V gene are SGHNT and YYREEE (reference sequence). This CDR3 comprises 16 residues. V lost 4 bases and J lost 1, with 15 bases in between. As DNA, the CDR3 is TGTGCCAGCAGCCCCCATATCCGAGGGTCCTACAATGAGCAGTTCTTC. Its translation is CASSPHIRGSYNEQFF.

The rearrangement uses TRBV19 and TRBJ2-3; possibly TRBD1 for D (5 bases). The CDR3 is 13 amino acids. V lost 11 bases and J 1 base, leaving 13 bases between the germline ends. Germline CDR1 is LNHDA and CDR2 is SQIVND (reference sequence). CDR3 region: CASSGRRTDTQYF. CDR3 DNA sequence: TGTGCCTCCTCAGGGCGGCGCACAGATACGCAGTATTTT.

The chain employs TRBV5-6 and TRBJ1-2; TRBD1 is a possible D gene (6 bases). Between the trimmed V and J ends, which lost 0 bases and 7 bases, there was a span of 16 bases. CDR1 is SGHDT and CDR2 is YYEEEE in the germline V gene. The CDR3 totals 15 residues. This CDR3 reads CASSLAWAGVGGYTF. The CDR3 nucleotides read TGTGCCAGCAGCTTGGCCTGGGCAGGGGTTGGTGGCTACACCTTC.

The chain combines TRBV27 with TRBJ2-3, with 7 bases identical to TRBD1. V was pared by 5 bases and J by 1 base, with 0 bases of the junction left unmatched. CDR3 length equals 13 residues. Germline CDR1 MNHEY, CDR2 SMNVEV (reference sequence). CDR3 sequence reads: CASSTGGTDTQYF. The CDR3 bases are TGTGCCAGCAGTACAGGGGGCACAGATACGCAGTATTTT.

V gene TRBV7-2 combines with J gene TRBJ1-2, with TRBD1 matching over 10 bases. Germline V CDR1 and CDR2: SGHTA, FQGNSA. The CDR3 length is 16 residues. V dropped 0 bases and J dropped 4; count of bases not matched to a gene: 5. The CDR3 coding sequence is TGTGCCAGCAGCTTAGCGCTGACAGGGGGCGTCTATGGCTACACCTTC. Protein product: CASSLALTGGVYGYTF.

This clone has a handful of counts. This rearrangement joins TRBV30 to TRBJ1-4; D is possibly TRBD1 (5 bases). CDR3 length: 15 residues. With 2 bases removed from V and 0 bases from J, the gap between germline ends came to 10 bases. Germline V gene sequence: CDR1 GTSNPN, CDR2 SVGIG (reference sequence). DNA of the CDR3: TGTGCCTGGAGTTCCCCGGGGGCAACTAATGAAAAACTGTTTTTT. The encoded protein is CAWSSPGATNEKLFF.

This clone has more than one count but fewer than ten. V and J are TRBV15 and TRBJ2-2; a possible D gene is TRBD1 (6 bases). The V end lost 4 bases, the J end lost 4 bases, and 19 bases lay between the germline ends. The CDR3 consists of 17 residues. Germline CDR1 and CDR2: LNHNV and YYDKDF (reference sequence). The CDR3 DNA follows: TGTGCCACCAGCACTATCTACTCCAGGGGTGGCACCGGGGAGCTGTTTTTT. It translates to CATSTIYSRGGTGELFF.

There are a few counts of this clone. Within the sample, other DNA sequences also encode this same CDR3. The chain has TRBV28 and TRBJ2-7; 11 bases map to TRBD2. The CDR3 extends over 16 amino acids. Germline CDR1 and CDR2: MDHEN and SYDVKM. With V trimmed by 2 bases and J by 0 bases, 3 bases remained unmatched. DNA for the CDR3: TGTGCCAGCAGTTTAAGCGGGACTAGCGGCTCCTACGAGCAGTACTTC. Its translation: CASSLSGTSGSYEQYF.

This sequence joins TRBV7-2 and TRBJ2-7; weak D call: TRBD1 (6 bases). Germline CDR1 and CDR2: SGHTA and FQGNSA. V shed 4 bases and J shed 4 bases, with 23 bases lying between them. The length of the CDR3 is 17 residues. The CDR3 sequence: CASSSSSTGRDGYEQYF. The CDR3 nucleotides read TGTGCCAGCAGCTCATCCTCGACAGGTCGTGATGGGTACGAGCAGTACTTC. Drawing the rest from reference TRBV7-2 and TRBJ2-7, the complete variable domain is GAGVSQSPSNKVTEKGKDVELRCDPISGHTALYWYRQSLGQGLEFLIYFQGNSAPDKSGLPSDRFSAERTGGSVSTLTIQRTQQEDSAVYLCASSSSSTGRDGYEQYFGPGTRLTVT.

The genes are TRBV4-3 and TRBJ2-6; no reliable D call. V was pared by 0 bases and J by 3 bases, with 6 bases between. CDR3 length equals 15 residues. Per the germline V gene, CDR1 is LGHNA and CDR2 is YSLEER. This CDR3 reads CASSQDRIGANVLTF. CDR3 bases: TGCGCCAGCAGCCAAGACAGGATTGGGGCCAACGTCCTGACTTTC.